The 2 T cell receptor beta chains in this list originate from one sample, sequenced in a study of blood T cell repertoires in COVID-19. Data came from immunoSEQ multiplex PCR; TCRdb stores just in-frame clones and leaves some out. The sample comprises 200,000 to 300,000 clones, 86% of which are singletons, and approximately 2.4% rests with the top ten. The sequencing input was PBMCs or T cells enriched from blood (not recorded which). These receptors were collected from a woman under 30 who had recovered from COVID-19.

The rearrangement uses TRBV21-1 and TRBJ1-5; the table's D gene call, TRBD1, was not cross checked with the DNA. TRBV21-1 is assigned pseudogene status. The length of the CDR3 is 15 residues. CDR3 in DNA: TGTGCCAGCAGCAAAAGAGTACGGACAGGGCAGCCCCAGCATTTT. This sequence encodes CASSKRVRTGQPQHF.

CDR3 nucleotides: TGTGCCAGCAGTTACTCACTCGGTGGGCCCCAGCATTTT. Encoded protein: CASSYSLGGPQHF. The rearrangement uses TRBV6-6 and TRBJ1-5; D is unclear. CDR1 and CDR2 from the germline V gene are MNHNY and SVGAGI (reference sequence). Trimming left V 0 bases short and J 9 bases short, with 9 bases between. The CDR3 consists of 13 residues.